This TCR beta chain is drawn from a study of blood T cell repertoires in COVID-19. TCRdb's table, derived via immunoSEQ multiplex PCR, lists solely in-frame clones and lacks some. The sample includes under 200,000 clones, more than 65% of them seen just once. The V gene end was trimmed by 4 bases and the J gene end by 7 bases; junction bases not matched to a gene: 16. Germline V gene lookup returns CDR1 SGHNT and CDR2 YYREEE (reference sequence). This CDR3 has 16 residues. The clonotype originates from a woman aged 60-75 years with COVID-19, enrolled during active disease. Sequences were obtained from peripheral blood. The chain couples TRBV5-4 to TRBJ1-1, with 7 bases matching TRBD1. The CDR3 loop reads CASSRTRGTAQGEAFF. The DNA for the CDR3 is TGTGCCAGCAGCAGGACCAGGGGGACAGCCCAAGGTGAAGCTTTCTTT.